These 5 T cell receptor beta chains were sequenced from one sample in a study of regulatory T cells in long-lasting Graves disease. The authors built TCR beta libraries using iRepertoire HTBI primers and Arm-PCR of CDR3 regions. TCRdb fed the multiplex PCR reads into MiXCR, producing one record per CDR3 protein. The sample includes about 310,000 distinct CDR3 sequences, 22% of them seen just once. As to time point: persistent/refractory GD, antithyroid drugs over 5 years with positive TRAb. Preparation of the TCR library used RNA extracted from PBMCs. This specimen consisted of peripheral blood mononuclear cells (PBMCs), obtained when the disease was refractory, from a patient treated with antithyroid drugs. All receptors come from a female donor with Graves disease.

This clonotype appeared a few times. The V gene is TRBV10-3, the J gene TRBJ1-1; D remains ambiguous. The CDR3 has 15 amino acids. From germline, CDR1 is ENHRY and CDR2 SYGVKD. Trimming left V 5 bases short and J 0 bases short, with 13 bases between. The CDR3 DNA reads TGTGCCATCAGTCGTTGGTCCCCTATGAACACTGAAGCTTTCTTT. Protein sequence: CAISRWSPMNTEAFF.

Many counts were recorded for this clonotype. The CDR3 DNA sequence: TGTGCCAGCAGTTTTCCCCAAGGGGGGACAGGGTATCATGGCTACACCTTC. Translation gives CASSFPQGGTGYHGYTF. The rearrangement joins TRBV28 to TRBJ1-2; 9 bases match TRBD1. Germline CDR1 and CDR2: MDHEN and SYDVKM. The V gene end was trimmed by 3 bases and the J gene end by 6 bases; junction bases not matched to a gene: 14. This CDR3 contains 17 residues.

The chain is built from TRBV5-1 and TRBJ2-3; D remains ambiguous. Germline V gene lookup returns CDR1 SGHRS and CDR2 YFSETQ. The CDR3 runs 14 residues. Trimming shortened V by 0 bases and J by 6 bases, and 11 bases separated the two germline ends. CDR3 region: CASSLAVARDTQYF. The CDR3 region has the DNA TGCGCCAGCAGCTTGGCGGTAGCTCGCGATACGCAGTATTTT.

This clonotype was observed a single time. V and J are TRBV4-3 and TRBJ2-2, with D unresolved. Germline V gene data show CDR1 as LGHNA and CDR2 as YSLEER. The CDR3 contains 16 residues. Trimming removed 3 bases from V and 0 bases from J, with 11 bases in between. This CDR3 reads CASSHTGRPNTGELFF. The CDR3 nucleotides are TGCGCCAGCAGCCATACTGGGCGGCCGAACACCGGGGAGCTGTTTTTT.

As regards this clonotype: A much larger clone differs from this one at a single base, so this may be a read error. The chain uses TRBV28 and TRBJ2-5; possible D gene TRBD1, 7 bases. Germline V gene data show CDR1 as MDHEN and CDR2 as SYDVKM. The CDR3 consists of 15 residues. The CDR3 sequence: CASSPRRGRRETQHF. CDR3 nucleotide sequence: TGTGCCAGCAGTCCCCGGAGGGGGCGAAGGGAGACCCAGCACTTC.